The following is a T cell receptor (beta chain) sequence with its context. Its antigen is not identified. This could be a read error, since a much larger clone is one nucleotide away. This entry is derived from a study of CD8 T cells in ankylosing spondylitis. Study-wide findings and caveats: Past research had described some motif variants in reactive arthritis synovial fluid and blood. Disease-linked clones were CD8+ and relatively rare in peripheral blood. Ankylosing spondylitis blood seemed to carry a telltale TCR beta motif made of several highly homologous variants.

V was pared by 6 bases and J by 2 bases, with 15 bases between. The CDR3 sequence is 14 residues long. The germline V gene encodes CDR1 SGHRS and CDR2 YFSETQ. From the 5' RACE reads, TCRdb called clonotypes with MiXCR, one entry per CDR3 protein. In the table there are 300,000 to 350,000 distinct CDR3 sequences, more than 9% of which are singletons. This TCR derives from a female donor with ankylosing spondylitis or in good health (not recorded which). Input material: blood, either unsorted or a sorted T cell fraction (not recorded which). V usage is TRBV5-1 and J usage is TRBJ2-7; D gene uncertain. CDR3 region: CASKTWVITYEQYF. The CDR3 nucleotides are TGCGCCAGCAAAACCTGGGTGATCACCTACGAGCAGTACTTC.